Reported below is one TCR beta chain. Its specificity is unknown. The length of the CDR3 is 13 residues. The V segment lost 8 bases and the J segment 2 bases; nucleotides outside the gene matches: 6. The authors prepared the TCRbeta library with unique molecular identifiers. TCRdb re-derived calls from the PCR reads in MiXCR, one entry per CDR3 protein. The repertoire includes 500,000 to 750,000 distinct CDR3 sequences, 25% to 30% of them detected once, and less than 40% sits in the top ten. The data derive from a study of T-cell reconstitution after alpha-beta-depleted transplantation in children. The study, taken as a whole, reports: Roughly two months post-transplant, alpha-beta T cells reportedly originated from several hundred graft clones that had expanded. Among T cells one year after transplant, newly produced cells accounted for most counts and diversity.

The sequencing used PBMCs, collected before TCRalphabeta/CD19-depleted stem cell transplant. This TCR came from a boy in the first two years of life with Wiskott-Aldrich syndrome, due to receive a stem cell transplant. This rearrangement joins TRBV12-3 or TRBV12-4 to TRBJ2-7; 7 nucleotides agree with TRBD2. DNA of the CDR3: TGTGCCAGCTCAATAGCGGGCGCCTACGAGCAGTACTTC. Translation gives CASSIAGAYEQYF.